The 28 T cell receptor beta chains presented below share a single source sample, sequenced in a study of blood T cell repertoires in COVID-19. Repertoires were generated with immunoSEQ multiplex PCR, while TCRdb's copy carries only in-frame clones and drops some. The sample lists around 340,000 clones, around 85% seen once, with approximately 4% in the top ten. Sequencing was performed on PBMCs or T cells enriched from blood (not recorded which). Every receptor here comes from a woman in her thirties or forties with acute COVID-19.

The chain uses TRBV4-3 and TRBJ2-4; TRBD1 matches 7 bases. Germline assignment: CDR1 LGHNA and CDR2 YSLEER. The V and J ends lost 0 bases and 5 bases, in that order; junction bases with no gene match: 7. CDR3 length equals 16 residues. This CDR3 reads CASSQDYRGLENIQYF. The CDR3 DNA reads as TGCGCCAGCAGCCAAGATTACAGGGGTCTTGAAAACATTCAGTACTTC.

The V gene is TRBV3-1 (or the pseudogene TRBV3-2), the J gene TRBJ2-1; tentative D call: TRBD2 (6 bases). Germline V gives CDR1 LGHDT, CDR2 YNNKEL (reference sequence). Trimming pared 0 bases from V and 0 bases from J, leaving 9 bases between. The CDR3 has 16 amino acids. The CDR3 spells CASSQDLATSYNEQFF. For the CDR3, the DNA is TGTGCCAGCAGCCAAGATCTAGCGACCTCCTACAATGAGCAGTTCTTC.

The J gene is TRBJ1-1, the V gene TRBV5-1, with D perhaps matching TRBD1 (5 bases). The V gene lost 7 bases and the J gene lost 5 bases, with 15 bases spanning the gap. CDR1 and CDR2 (germline): SGHRS, YFSETQ. This CDR3 is 13 amino acids long. For the CDR3, the DNA is TGCGCCAGCTTGGACACCTGGGGTACTGAAGCTTTCTTT. This codes for CASLDTWGTEAFF.

This chain joins TRBV5-4 and TRBJ2-2; weak D call: TRBD1 (6 bases). CDR1 is SGHNT and CDR2 is YYREEE in the germline V gene (reference sequence). V lost 4 bases and J 8 bases, leaving 15 bases between the germline ends. This CDR3 is 14 amino acids long. The CDR3 coding sequence is TGTGCCAGCAGCACTCGGACAGACTCAGGGGAGCTGTTTTTT. Protein product: CASSTRTDSGELFF.

The chain uses TRBV24-1 and TRBJ2-5; maybe TRBD1 (6 bases). This CDR3 is built from 15 residues. V lost 4 bases and J 1 base, leaving 12 bases between the germline ends. Germline CDR1 reads KGHDR; CDR2 reads SFDVKD. CDR3 sequence reads: CATSELVGGQETQYF. CDR3 nucleotide sequence: TGTGCCACCAGTGAACTTGTAGGGGGCCAAGAGACCCAGTACTTC.

The V call is TRBV9, the J call TRBJ2-1; TRBD1 is a possible D gene (5 bases). Trimming cost V 0 bases and J 0 bases, with 7 bases left between them. CDR1 is SGDLS, CDR2 YYNGEE, per germline. The CDR3 length is 15 residues. The CDR3 region is CASSVGQISYNEQFF. The DNA of the CDR3 is TGTGCCAGCAGCGTAGGACAGATCTCCTACAATGAGCAGTTCTTC.

The CDR3 nucleotides are TGTGCCAGCAGCCCGGGACAGTACCCCTACGAGCAGTACTTC. This encodes CASSPGQYPYEQYF. This chain connects TRBV28 to TRBJ2-7; 7 bases are a match to TRBD1. V was pared by 6 bases and J by 2 bases, with 7 bases of the junction left unmatched. The CDR3 runs to 14 residues. The germline V gene has CDR1 MDHEN and CDR2 SYDVKM.

The chain combines TRBV3-1 (or the pseudogene TRBV3-2) with TRBJ1-2, with 9 bases lining up with TRBD1. With 0 bases clipped from V and 7 bases from J, the junction kept 6 bases outside the gene matches. The length of the CDR3 is 15 residues. The germline gives CDR1 LGHDT, CDR2 YNNKEL (reference sequence). CDR3 residues: CASSQEQRDRAGYTF. CDR3 DNA: TGTGCCAGCAGCCAAGAACAGCGGGACAGGGCTGGCTACACCTTC.

The chain joins TRBV7-2 to TRBJ2-5; TRBD2 aligns across 7 bases. The V gene end was trimmed by 8 bases and the J gene end by 1 base; junction bases not matched to a gene: 4. This CDR3 contains 13 residues. CDR1 SGHTA and CDR2 FQGNSA come from the germline V gene. CDR3 amino acids: CASGLAVQETQYF. DNA of the CDR3: TGTGCCAGCGGTCTAGCGGTCCAAGAGACCCAGTACTTC.

In the case of this clone: The junction differs from germline at one of its ends, possibly a read error. The V gene is TRBV5-1, the J gene TRBJ1-4; TRBD1 agrees at 7 bases. CDR1 and CDR2 (germline): SGHRS, YFSETQ. CDR3 length equals 13 residues. The CDR3 reads CASSSGEAGQAVF. The CDR3 bases are TGCGCCAGCAGCTCTGGAGAGGCAGGACAGGCCGTTTTT.

The chain couples TRBV25-1 to TRBJ1-6, with D possibly TRBD1 on 6 matching bases. The CDR3 consists of 15 residues. Trimming pared 6 bases from V and 10 bases from J, leaving 19 bases between. Per the germline V gene, CDR1 is MGHDK and CDR2 is SYGVNS. CDR3 nucleotide sequence: TGTGCCAGCAGGCGGGAGGGGGGTGTTCACTCACCCCTCCACTTT. Its translation is CASRREGGVHSPLHF.

V usage is TRBV4-1 and J usage is TRBJ2-5; D might be TRBD2 (6 bases). The CDR3 runs to 14 residues. Trimming left V 1 base short and J 4 bases short, with 10 bases between. Germline values: CDR1 MGHRA, CDR2 YSYEKL. The DNA for the CDR3 is TGCGCCAGCAGCCAAGGCGGGGACCCAGAGACCCAGTACTTC. Protein sequence: CASSQGGDPETQYF.

This rearrangement joins TRBV9 to TRBJ2-1, with D perhaps TRBD2 (6 bases). In germline, CDR1 is SGDLS, CDR2 YYNGEE. The CDR3 spans 14 residues. The germline V and J ends were trimmed by 1 base and 13 bases, with 18 bases remaining between them. This CDR3 is CASSVTGSESQQFF. In DNA form, the CDR3 reads TGTGCCAGCAGCGTAACCGGGAGCGAGTCGCAACAGTTCTTC.

Details on this clone: The DNA is omitted, as the CDR3 cannot be located on it reliably, and the CDR3 follows TCRdb's listing. The chain employs TRBV12-3 or TRBV12-4 and TRBJ2-5; the table's D call TRBD1 went unverified against the DNA. The CDR3 is 13 amino acids long, termini counted. This chain's CDR3 is CASSLVGQGIIYF.

This clone has a single count. The gene calls are TRBV7-6 and TRBJ1-6; the D is unclear. V was pared by 5 bases and J by 9 bases, with 14 bases between. This CDR3 comprises 14 residues. Germline V gene sequence: CDR1 SGHVS, CDR2 FNYEAQ. The CDR3 DNA follows: TGTGCCAGCAGCCCACCAGGCGTGTCTTCACCCCTCCACTTT. Its protein product is CASSPPGVSSPLHF. Full variable domain (rest looked up from reference TRBV7-6 and TRBJ1-6): GAGVSQSPRYKVTKRGQDVALRCDPISGHVSLYWYRQALGQGPEFLTYFNYEAQQDKSGLPNDRFSAERPEGSISTLTIQRTEQRDSAMYRCASSPPGVSSPLHFGNGTRLTVT.

The gene calls are TRBV6-4 and TRBJ2-3, with 7 bases fitting TRBD2. In germline, CDR1 is MRHNA, CDR2 SNTAGT. The V segment lost 5 bases and the J segment 5 bases; nucleotides outside the gene matches: 10. CDR3 size: 15 residues. The CDR3 DNA is TGTGCCAGCAGTCCTATAGCGGGTGCGGGAGATACGCAGTATTTT. Translation gives CASSPIAGAGDTQYF.

This sequence joins TRBV19 and TRBJ1-5; TRBD1 might be the D (5 bases). CDR1 is LNHDA and CDR2 is SQIVND in the germline V gene (reference sequence). The V end was cut by 7 bases, the J end by 7 bases, with 20 bases between. This CDR3 has 15 residues. The DNA of the CDR3 is TGTGCCAGTACTTTTCGCGGGGGAATGAGCCAGCCCCAGCATTTT. Its protein is CASTFRGGMSQPQHF.

The rearrangement links TRBV4-3 to TRBJ2-3, with TRBD2 matching 14 bases. The CDR3 covers 15 residues. Germline V gives CDR1 LGHNA, CDR2 YSLEER. Germline trimming cut 4 bases from V and 4 bases from J; bases unmatched to any gene: 1. The CDR3 is CASSPGLAGADTQYF. The CDR3 DNA is TGCGCCAGCAGCCCGGGACTAGCGGGGGCAGATACGCAGTATTTT.

The chain uses TRBV3-1 (or the pseudogene TRBV3-2) and TRBJ1-4; 9 bases fit TRBD1. V was clipped by 3 bases and J by 8 bases; unmatched bases: 10. This CDR3 region has 16 residues. Germline values: CDR1 LGHDT, CDR2 YNNKEL (reference sequence). The DNA for the CDR3 is TGTGCCAGCAGCCATTCAGGGACAGGGATAGGCGAAAAACTGTTTTTT. Its translation: CASSHSGTGIGEKLFF.

The chain links TRBV18 to TRBJ2-7; 10 bases agree with TRBD1. CDR1 is KGHSH and CDR2 is LQKENI in the germline V gene. V lost 4 bases to trimming and J lost 5 bases; unmatched junction nucleotides: 8. This CDR3 has 15 amino acids. CDR3 bases: TGTGCCAGCTCACTAATCCGGGGACAGGGGAACGAGCAGTACTTC. As protein: CASSLIRGQGNEQYF.

This clone has a handful of counts. This sequence joins TRBV3-1 (or the pseudogene TRBV3-2) and TRBJ1-2; 8 bases fit TRBD1. The germline V gene encodes CDR1 LGHDT and CDR2 YNNKEL (reference sequence). The CDR3 is 16 amino acids. V lost 1 base and J lost 4; bases outside the gene matches: 8. The CDR3 coding sequence is TGTGCCAGCAGCCAAGGGACAGGGAGCGGGGTCTATGGCTACACCTTC. It codes for CASSQGTGSGVYGYTF.

The chain has TRBV5-8 and TRBJ2-1; TRBD2 agrees at 11 bases. Germline trimming cut 2 bases from V and 6 bases from J; bases unmatched to any gene: 7. CDR3 length: 16 residues. Per germline, CDR1 SGHTS and CDR2 YDEGEE. DNA of the CDR3: TGTGCCAGCAGCTTAGGAATAGCGGGAGGGTCCAATGAGCAGTTCTTC. It yields the protein CASSLGIAGGSNEQFF.

The J gene is TRBJ2-1, the V gene TRBV18, with D tentatively TRBD1 (6 bases). The CDR3 is 15 residues long. Per the germline V gene, CDR1 is KGHSH and CDR2 is LQKENI. With 1 base removed from V and 5 bases from J, the gap between germline ends came to 12 bases. Here the CDR3 reads CASSPLQGTHNEQFF. Written as DNA, the CDR3 is TGTGCCAGCTCACCACTACAGGGCACCCACAATGAGCAGTTCTTC. Supplemented by reference TRBV18 and TRBJ2-1, the full variable domain reads NAGVMQNPRHLVRRRGQEARLRCSPMKGHSHVYWYRQLPEEGLKFMVYLQKENIIDESGMPKERFSAEFPKEGPSILRIQQVVRGDSAAYFCASSPLQGTHNEQFFGPGTRLTVL.

This clone appeared a few times. The chain carries TRBV11-2 and TRBJ2-2, with D possibly matching TRBD1 (6 bases). Germline CDR1 and CDR2: SGHAT and FQNNGV. V was cut by 4 bases and J by 5 bases, with 17 bases left in between. The CDR3 totals 16 residues. For the CDR3, the DNA is TGTGCCAGCAGCTCCCCGGGCAGGGGCAAGACCGGGGAGCTGTTTTTT. Translation: CASSSPGRGKTGELFF.

The chain has TRBV7-8 and TRBJ2-6, with TRBD1 matching 7 bases. Germline loops: CDR1 SGHVS, CDR2 FQNEAQ. V dropped 1 base and J dropped 1; count of bases not matched to a gene: 10. This CDR3 has 19 residues. CDR3 bases: TGTGCCAGCAGCTTAGACCCGGGACAGTATTTTTCTGGGGCCAACGTCCTGACTTTC. Encoded protein: CASSLDPGQYFSGANVLTF.

This clone was found once. The J gene is TRBJ2-7, the V gene TRBV11-2; 9 bases match TRBD1. The ends lost 3 bases at V and 3 bases at J; junction bases unmatched: 3. Germline CDR1 and CDR2: SGHAT and FQNNGV. This CDR3 comprises 14 residues. The CDR3 sequence is CASSFGTGIYEQYF. In DNA, the CDR3 is TGTGCCAGCAGCTTCGGGACAGGGATCTACGAGCAGTACTTC.

V usage is TRBV29-1 and J usage is TRBJ2-3; 8 bases are shared with TRBD1. Germline V CDR1 and CDR2: SQVTM, ANQGSEA. Trimming removed 6 bases from V and 3 bases from J; junction bases left unmatched: 8. The CDR3 has 14 amino acids. The CDR3 nucleotides are TGCAGCGTCAACACACAGGGGGTGACAGATACGCAGTATTTT. This encodes CSVNTQGVTDTQYF.

About this clone itself: Other DNA sequences from this sample encode an identical CDR3 as well. V usage is TRBV19 and J usage is TRBJ1-2; no clear D. Trimming took off 3 bases at V and 4 bases at J, with 9 bases between the two ends. CDR1 is LNHDA, CDR2 SQIVND, per germline (reference sequence). The CDR3 sequence is 13 residues long. The CDR3 DNA reads as TGTGCCAGTAGTATGCCAGGAGGCTATGGCTACACCTTC. Protein: CASSMPGGYGYTF.